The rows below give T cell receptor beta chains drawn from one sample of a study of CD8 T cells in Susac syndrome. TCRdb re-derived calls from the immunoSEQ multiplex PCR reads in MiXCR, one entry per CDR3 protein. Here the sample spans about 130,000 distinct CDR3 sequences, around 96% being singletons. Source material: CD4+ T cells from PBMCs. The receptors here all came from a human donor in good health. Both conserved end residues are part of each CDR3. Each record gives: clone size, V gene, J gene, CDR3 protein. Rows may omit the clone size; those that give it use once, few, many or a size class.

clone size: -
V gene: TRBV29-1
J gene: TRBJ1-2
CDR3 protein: CSARGGVEGGYTF

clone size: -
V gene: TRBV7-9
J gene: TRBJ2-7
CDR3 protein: CASSYGGAAEQYF

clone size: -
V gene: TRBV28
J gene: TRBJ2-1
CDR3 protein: CASSPTSGRSDEQFF

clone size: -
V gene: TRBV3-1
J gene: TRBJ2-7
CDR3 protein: CASSQTTGWEQYF

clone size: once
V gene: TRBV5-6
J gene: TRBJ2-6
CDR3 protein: CASSLAGTAGANVLTF

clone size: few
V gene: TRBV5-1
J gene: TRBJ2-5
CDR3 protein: CASSLAFGTVQETQYF

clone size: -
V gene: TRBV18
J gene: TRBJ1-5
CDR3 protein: CASSPTVIEGSQHF

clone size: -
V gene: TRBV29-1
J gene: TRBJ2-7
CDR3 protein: CSVGRLAGGESSYEQYF

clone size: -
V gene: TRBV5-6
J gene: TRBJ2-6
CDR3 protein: CASSQTGLRSGANVLTF

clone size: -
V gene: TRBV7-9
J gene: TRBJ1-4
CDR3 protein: CASSFTLGAGDEKLFF

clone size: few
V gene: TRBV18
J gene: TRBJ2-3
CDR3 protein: CASSPTGTDTQYF

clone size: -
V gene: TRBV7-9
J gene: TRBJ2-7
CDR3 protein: CASSSPRGVREQYF

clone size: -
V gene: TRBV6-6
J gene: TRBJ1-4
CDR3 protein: CASSYIRVDEKLFF

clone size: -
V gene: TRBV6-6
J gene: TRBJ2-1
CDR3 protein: CASSPTGGREQFF

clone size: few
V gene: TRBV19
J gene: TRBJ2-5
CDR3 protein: CASSSQGRETQYF

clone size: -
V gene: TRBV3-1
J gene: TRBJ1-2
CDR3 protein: CASSREGFYGYTF

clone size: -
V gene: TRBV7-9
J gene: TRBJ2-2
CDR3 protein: CASNPDRGLVSGELFF

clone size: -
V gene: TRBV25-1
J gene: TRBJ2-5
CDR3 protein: CASSEYWGLQETQYF

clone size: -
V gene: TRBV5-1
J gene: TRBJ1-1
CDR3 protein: CASSPGQGDDTEAFF

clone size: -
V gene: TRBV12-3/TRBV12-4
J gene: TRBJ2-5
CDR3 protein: CASSSILRGMRETQYF

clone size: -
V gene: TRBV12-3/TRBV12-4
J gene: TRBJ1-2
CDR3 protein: CASSSRPGGYTF

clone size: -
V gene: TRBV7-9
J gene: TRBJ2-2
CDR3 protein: CASSGLAGGGGELFF

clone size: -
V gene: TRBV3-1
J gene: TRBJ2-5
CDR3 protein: CASSQDDRSRKTQYF

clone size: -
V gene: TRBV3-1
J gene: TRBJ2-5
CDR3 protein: CASSQDRGIAGVKETQYF

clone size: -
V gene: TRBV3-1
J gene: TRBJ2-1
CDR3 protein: CASSPRSSYNEQFF

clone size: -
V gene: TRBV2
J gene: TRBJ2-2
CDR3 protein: CASNMASGTGELFF

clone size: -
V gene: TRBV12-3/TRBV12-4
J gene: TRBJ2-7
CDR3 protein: CASNPTSGSREQYF

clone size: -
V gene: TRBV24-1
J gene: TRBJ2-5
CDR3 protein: CATSDPATGPETQYF

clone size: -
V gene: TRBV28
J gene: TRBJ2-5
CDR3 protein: CASSPPMGGETQYF

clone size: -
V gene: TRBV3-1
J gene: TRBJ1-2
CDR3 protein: CASSQDSRITYGYTF

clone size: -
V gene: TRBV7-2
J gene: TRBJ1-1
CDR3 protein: CASSLEQGNTEAFF

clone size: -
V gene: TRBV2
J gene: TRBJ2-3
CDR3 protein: CASSELAGGGTDTQYF

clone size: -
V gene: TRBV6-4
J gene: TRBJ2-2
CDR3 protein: CASSAHAGGVSTGELFF

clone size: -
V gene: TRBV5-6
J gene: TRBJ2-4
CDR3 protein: CASSFRRKGNIQYF

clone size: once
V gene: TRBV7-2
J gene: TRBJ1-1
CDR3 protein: CASSKDGNTEAFF

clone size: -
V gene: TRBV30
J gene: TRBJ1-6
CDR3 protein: CAWSGSHYSPLHF

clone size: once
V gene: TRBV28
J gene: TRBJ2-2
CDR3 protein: CASSAVGTGELFF

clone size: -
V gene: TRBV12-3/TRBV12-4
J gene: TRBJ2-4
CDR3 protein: CASSDPSGRAVRAKNIQYF

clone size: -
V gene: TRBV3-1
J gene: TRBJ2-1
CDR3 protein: CASSLNQGGRHNEQFF

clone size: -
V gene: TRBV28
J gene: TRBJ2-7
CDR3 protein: CATRDYLYEQYF

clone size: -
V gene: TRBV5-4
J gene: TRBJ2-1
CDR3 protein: CASSTRREGRYNEQFF

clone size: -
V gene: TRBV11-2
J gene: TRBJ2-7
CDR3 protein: CASSATQGPYEQYF

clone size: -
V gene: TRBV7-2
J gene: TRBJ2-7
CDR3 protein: CASSPAPGAHYEQYF

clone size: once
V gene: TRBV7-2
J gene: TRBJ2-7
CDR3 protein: CASSRSSGTATYEQYF